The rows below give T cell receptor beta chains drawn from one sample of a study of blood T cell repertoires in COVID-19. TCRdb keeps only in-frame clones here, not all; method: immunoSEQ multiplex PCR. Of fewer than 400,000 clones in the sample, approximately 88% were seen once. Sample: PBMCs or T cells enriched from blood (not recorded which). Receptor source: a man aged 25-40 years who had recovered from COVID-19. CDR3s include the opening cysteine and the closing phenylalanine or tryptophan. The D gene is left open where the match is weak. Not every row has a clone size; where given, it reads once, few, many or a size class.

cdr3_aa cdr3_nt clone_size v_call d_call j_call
CASSLGGDSEKLFF TGTGCCAGCAGTCTAGGGGGGGATAGTGAAAAACTGTTTTTT . TRBV7-8 . TRBJ1-4
CASRSQGSSNQPQHF TGTGCCAGCAGGTCACAGGGGAGTAGCAATCAGCCCCAGCATTTT . TRBV28 TRBD1 TRBJ1-5
CASREDSTYNSPLHF TGTGCCAGCAGAGAAGACAGTACCTATAATTCACCCCTCCACTTT . TRBV2 . TRBJ1-6
CASSGGSYYEQYF TGTGCCAGCAGCGGCGGGTCTTACTACGAGCAGTACTTC . TRBV5-8 . TRBJ2-7
CASSIGPGRHEQYF TGTGCCAGTAGTATAGGGCCAGGAAGGCACGAGCAGTACTTC . TRBV19 . TRBJ2-7
CASSYSPGGTQPQHF TGTGCCAGCAGTTACTCCCCCGGGGGGACTCAGCCCCAGCATTTT . TRBV6-5 . TRBJ1-5
CASSGGGDQPQHF TGTGCCAGCAGTGGAGGGGGCGATCAGCCCCAGCATTTT . TRBV2 TRBD1 TRBJ1-5
CASSQGQSYGYTF TGTGCCAGCAGCCAGGGACAGTCCTATGGCTACACCTTC . TRBV28 TRBD1 TRBJ1-2
CASRRTGGNSPLHF TGTGCCAGCAGGCGGACAGGGGGAAATTCACCCCTCCACTTT . TRBV6-5 TRBD1 TRBJ1-6
CASRKIPTGTASYEQYF TGCGCCAGCAGAAAGATCCCCACCGGGACAGCGTCCTACGAGCAGTACTTC few TRBV10-2 TRBD1 TRBJ2-7
CASSVRDNLHEKLFF TGTGCCAGCTCAGTCCGGGACAACCTCCACGAAAAACTGTTTTTT few TRBV18 . TRBJ1-4
CASSAGTSGGPSTDTQYF TGTGCCAGCAGCGCCGGGACTAGCGGGGGACCTAGCACAGATACGCAGTATTTT . TRBV9 TRBD2 TRBJ2-3
CASQKQGAGSNQPQHF TGTGCCAGCCAAAAACAGGGGGCAGGAAGCAATCAGCCCCAGCATTTT . TRBV19 TRBD1 TRBJ1-5
CASRRQSNTGELFF TGCGCCAGCAGGCGACAATCGAACACCGGGGAGCTGTTTTTT . TRBV5-1 . TRBJ2-2
CASSIRTYPYEQYF TGTGCCAGTAGTATCAGGACTTACCCCTACGAGCAGTACTTC . TRBV19 . TRBJ2-7
CASSTQGTGTDTQYF TGTGCCAGCAGCACCCAGGGGACGGGCACAGATACGCAGTATTTT . TRBV5-4 . TRBJ2-3
CASSPDRVGGYTF TGTGCCAGCAGCCCCGACAGGGTGGGAGGCTACACCTTC few TRBV6-5 TRBD1 TRBJ1-2
CASSLAGQRTDTQYF TGCGCCAGCAGCTTGGCGGGACAGAGAACAGATACGCAGTATTTT . TRBV5-1 TRBD1 TRBJ2-3
CASSRGQGDPGELFF TGTGCCAGCAGCCGTGGGCAGGGCGATCCCGGGGAGCTGTTTTTT . TRBV7-7 . TRBJ2-2
CASSSGQNSNQPQHF TGTGCCAGTAGTAGCGGACAGAATAGCAATCAGCCCCAGCATTTT . TRBV19 . TRBJ1-5
CASSDMTGGPSYEQYF TGTGCCAGCAGCGACATGACAGGGGGTCCCTCCTACGAGCAGTACTTC few TRBV5-4 TRBD1 TRBJ2-7
CASSHGTSPSYEQYF TGTGCCAGCAGCCACGGGACTAGCCCCTCCTACGAGCAGTACTTC few TRBV6-2/TRBV6-3 TRBD2 TRBJ2-7
CASRGIRLSNEQFF TGTGCCAGCCGAGGGATCAGGCTGTCCAATGAGCAGTTCTTC . TRBV6-5 . TRBJ2-1
CASSQRDYYNEQFF TGTGCCAGCAGCCAGAGGGACTACTACAATGAGCAGTTCTTC . TRBV7-8 TRBD2 TRBJ2-1
CASSESGYVEQFF TGCGCCAGCAGTGAATCGGGGTATGTTGAGCAGTTCTTC . TRBV10-1 . TRBJ2-1
CASSLAQGGGYTF TGTGCCAGCAGCTTGGCTCAGGGCGGCGGCTACACCTTC . TRBV5-6 . TRBJ1-2
CASSRQGGQPQHF TGTGCCAGCAGCCGACAGGGTGGTCAGCCCCAGCATTTT . TRBV7-2 TRBD1 TRBJ1-5
CASSFNVGRGYYGYTF TGTGCCAGCAGTTTCAATGTCGGCAGGGGGTACTATGGCTACACCTTC . TRBV28 TRBD1 TRBJ1-2
CASSPRTGRQPQHF TGTGCCAGCAGCCCACGGACAGGGCGTCAGCCCCAGCATTTT . TRBV28 TRBD1 TRBJ1-5
CASSDGRGLFLPFF TGCGCCAGCAGCGATGGCAGGGGACTATTTCTGCCGTTCTTC once TRBV5-1 . TRBJ2-1
CASSQSDRWNTEAFF TGCGCCAGCAGCCAATCGGACAGATGGAACACTGAAGCTTTCTTT few TRBV4-1 . TRBJ1-1
CAISPGTGIGYTF TGTGCCATCAGTCCCGGGACAGGGATCGGCTACACCTTC few TRBV10-3 TRBD1 TRBJ1-2
CASSEGTGRGQPQHF TGTGCCAGCAGTGAAGGGACAGGGCGAGGTCAGCCCCAGCATTTT . TRBV6-1 TRBD1 TRBJ1-5
CASRRLAGGPSSYNEQFF TGTGCAAGTCGCAGACTAGCGGGGGGCCCAAGCTCCTACAATGAGCAGTTCTTC once TRBV12-2 . TRBJ2-1
CASSLEPGSGANVLTF TGTGCCAGCAGTTTAGAACCAGGCTCTGGGGCCAACGTCCTGACTTTC . TRBV28 . TRBJ2-6
CASSIRRQGDYEQYF TGTGCCAGTAGTATTCGGCGGCAGGGGGACTACGAGCAGTACTTC . TRBV19 TRBD1 TRBJ2-7
CASSDPPAKNIQYF TGTGCCAGCAGTGACCCCCCGGCCAAAAACATTCAGTACTTC . TRBV2 . TRBJ2-4
CASSYIPGGADTQYF TGTGCCAGCAGTTACATTCCGGGGGGCGCAGATACGCAGTATTTT . TRBV6-5 . TRBJ2-3
CASSFGGQGSTDTQYF TGCGCCAGCAGCTTTGGGGGACAGGGAAGCACAGATACGCAGTATTTT . TRBV5-1 TRBD1 TRBJ2-3
CATSMDGQGAGEQYF TGTGCCACCAGCATGGATGGACAGGGGGCGGGGGAGCAGTACTTC . TRBV15 TRBD1 TRBJ2-7